One sample yielded the 6 T cell receptor beta chains listed below, sequenced in a study of blood T cell repertoires in COVID-19. Sequencing was performed with immunoSEQ multiplex PCR; in TCRdb, only in-frame clones are kept and a portion is missing. The table includes 220,000 or so clones, more than 85% detected once. The sample taken for sequencing was peripheral blood. Receptors were obtained from a man between 60 and 75 years old with COVID-19, enrolled during active disease.

This clone appeared a single time. This rearrangement joins TRBV9 to TRBJ1-1, with D possibly TRBD1 on 5 matching bases. Germline assignment: CDR1 SGDLS and CDR2 YYNGEE. There are 15 residues in the CDR3. With 4 bases removed from V and 5 bases from J, the gap between germline ends came to 18 bases. The chain's CDR3 is CASSSAEGLRTEAFF. CDR3 nucleotide sequence: TGTGCCAGCAGCTCAGCGGAGGGACTGCGGACTGAAGCTTTCTTT.

This chain uses TRBV19 with TRBJ2-1, with 7 bases that match TRBD2. Germline values: CDR1 LNHDA, CDR2 SQIVND (reference sequence). Unmatched junction bases numbered 15, after V lost 8 bases and J lost 2 bases. The CDR3 runs to 17 residues. DNA of the CDR3: TGTGCCAGTCGGTCGGCGGGAGTACAAGAGGCCTACAATGAGCAGTTCTTC. Encoded protein: CASRSAGVQEAYNEQFF.

The chain uses TRBV28 and TRBJ1-3; no definite D call. Germline CDR1 MDHEN, CDR2 SYDVKM. Trimming cost V 4 bases and J 0 bases, with 16 bases left between them. The CDR3 sequence is 17 residues long. The DNA of the CDR3 is TGTGCCAGCAGTTCCCACTGGGCAGCAAGCTCTGGAAACACCATATATTTT. It specifies CASSSHWAASSGNTIYF.

The chain employs TRBV5-1 and TRBJ2-7, with 16 nucleotides matching TRBD2. Germline CDR1 reads SGHRS; CDR2 reads YFSETQ. The CDR3 has 21 amino acids. The V segment lost 0 bases and the J segment 6 bases; nucleotides outside the gene matches: 18. The CDR3 is CASSLAGLAGGLQVPRSEQYF. The CDR3 DNA reads as TGCGCCAGCAGCTTGGCGGGACTAGCGGGGGGGCTACAAGTCCCCCGCTCCGAGCAGTACTTC.

Concerning this clone itself: Other DNA sequences within the sample encode an identical CDR3. CDR3 DNA sequence: TGTGCCAGCAGCCAAGCGGGGGCTGGAAACACCATATATTTT. This translates into CASSQAGAGNTIYF. V is TRBV3-1 (or the pseudogene TRBV3-2) and J is TRBJ1-3, with a possible D match to TRBD1 (5 bases). The V end was cut by 1 base, the J end by 2 bases, with 6 bases between. The germline V gene has CDR1 LGHDT and CDR2 YNNKEL (reference sequence). This CDR3 comprises 14 residues.

This chain uses TRBV15 with TRBJ1-6; D is unclear. Trimming took off 0 bases at V and 9 bases at J, with 12 bases between the two ends. CDR1 is LNHNV, CDR2 YYDKDF, per germline (reference sequence). This CDR3 has 15 residues. Here the CDR3 DNA reads TGTGCCACCAGCAGAGAAACACTACAAGGTTCACCCCTCCACTTT. This sequence encodes CATSRETLQGSPLHF.